A selection of T cell receptor beta chains follows, all from one sample in a study of CD8 T cells in Susac syndrome. TCRdb processed the immunoSEQ multiplex PCR reads anew with MiXCR; each CDR3 protein has one entry. The sample shows hundreds of thousands of distinct CDR3 sequences, approximately 85% of them seen only once. Sequenced input: CD8+ T cells from PBMCs. The source of these receptors is a human donor with multiple sclerosis. CDR3s include the opening cysteine and the closing phenylalanine or tryptophan. A D gene is named only where the DNA matches it firmly. Clone size is shown for a subset of rows, as once, few, many or a class of expanded clone.

D: TRBD2
J: TRBJ2-2
size: NA
V: TRBV27
DNA: TGTGCCAGCAGTTGGACTAGCGGTCCCAGCGGGGAGCTGTTTTTT
CDR3: CASSWTSGPSGELFF

D: NA
J: TRBJ2-7
size: NA
V: TRBV2
DNA: TGTGCCAGCAGTCTTACGGGGGGCAGGCGAGACTCCTACGAGCAGTACTTC
CDR3: CASSLTGGRRDSYEQYF

D: NA
J: TRBJ2-2
size: NA
V: TRBV5-5
DNA: TGTGCCAGCAGCTTGTCTAGTATAGACACCGGGGAGCTGTTTTTT
CDR3: CASSLSSIDTGELFF

D: TRBD2
J: TRBJ2-2
size: NA
V: TRBV20-1
DNA: TGCAGTGCTAGAGATGGATTAGCGGGGGAGACCGGGGAGCTGTTTTTT
CDR3: CSARDGLAGETGELFF

D: TRBD1
J: TRBJ1-6
size: once
V: TRBV5-1
DNA: TGCGCCAGCAGCAGAGTACCGGACAGGTTAAATACAAATTCACCCCTCCACTTT
CDR3: CASSRVPDRLNTNSPLHF

D: NA
J: TRBJ1-5
size: NA
V: TRBV7-9
DNA: TGTGCCAGCAGCCCCCCTAAGGGGAATCAGCCCCAGCATTTT
CDR3: CASSPPKGNQPQHF

D: TRBD2
J: TRBJ2-5
size: NA
V: TRBV5-1
DNA: TGCGCCAGCAGCTCGGGACTAGCGGGAGTGGGGGAAGAGACCCAGTACTTC
CDR3: CASSSGLAGVGEETQYF

D: NA
J: TRBJ1-1
size: NA
V: TRBV19
DNA: TGTGCCAGTAACATCCAGGGGAAAGCTTTCTTT
CDR3: CASNIQGKAFF

D: NA
J: TRBJ2-3
size: few
V: TRBV7-9
DNA: TGTGCCAGCAGCTTTAGCCGGGACTCCACAGATACGCAGTATTTT
CDR3: CASSFSRDSTDTQYF

D: NA
J: TRBJ1-3
size: once
V: TRBV5-1
DNA: TGCGCCAGCAGCTTCTCCTTGACAGGCGCCGACAGTCTCTCTGGAAACACCATATATTTT
CDR3: CASSFSLTGADSLSGNTIYF

D: NA
J: TRBJ1-1
size: NA
V: TRBV19
DNA: TGTGCCAGTAGTTTCCCCGGGACGGGAGAAGCTTTCTTT
CDR3: CASSFPGTGEAFF

D: TRBD2
J: TRBJ2-7
size: NA
V: TRBV11-2
DNA: TGTGCCAGCAGCTCCGGGACTAGCGGGGTTTACGAGCAGTACTTC
CDR3: CASSSGTSGVYEQYF

D: NA
J: TRBJ2-7
size: NA
V: TRBV4-2
DNA: TGTGCCAGCAGCCAAGATAAATCCAGCTCCTACGAGCAGTACTTC
CDR3: CASSQDKSSSYEQYF

D: NA
J: TRBJ1-2
size: NA
V: TRBV6-1
DNA: TGTGCCAGCAGTGAAGCGCGGGAACCCTTCAAGAGCTACACCTTC
CDR3: CASSEAREPFKSYTF

D: NA
J: TRBJ1-1
size: NA
V: TRBV2
DNA: TGTGCCACCCAAATTTCTGAAGCTTTCTTT
CDR3: CATQISEAFF

D: NA
J: TRBJ2-7
size: NA
V: TRBV30
DNA: TGTGCCTGGACCAATGGACAGTCCTACGAGCAGTACTTC
CDR3: CAWTNGQSYEQYF

D: NA
J: TRBJ2-2
size: few
V: TRBV28
DNA: TGTGCCAGCAGTTTTGCGGCGAACACCGGGGAGCTGTTTTTT
CDR3: CASSFAANTGELFF

D: NA
J: TRBJ2-1
size: NA
V: TRBV4-1
DNA: TGCGCCAGCAGCCAAGTGTCCGCATCCTACAATGAGCAGTTCTTC
CDR3: CASSQVSASYNEQFF

D: NA
J: TRBJ2-7
size: NA
V: TRBV2
DNA: TGTGCCAGCAGTGAATACGTAAACCTCTACGAGCAGTACTTC
CDR3: CASSEYVNLYEQYF

D: NA
J: TRBJ2-7
size: NA
V: TRBV11-1
DNA: TGTGCCAGCAGCAGCTACCTTCCCTTGTCCCACGAGCAGTACTTC
CDR3: CASSSYLPLSHEQYF

D: NA
J: TRBJ2-3
size: NA
V: TRBV11-2
DNA: TGTGCCAGCAGCTTAGATTATTCGGGCTTCTCCACAGATACGCAGTATTTT
CDR3: CASSLDYSGFSTDTQYF

D: NA
J: TRBJ1-1
size: few
V: TRBV6-2/TRBV6-3
DNA: TGTGCCAGCAGTTTCGGGGCGTCGGACACTGAAGCTTTCTTT
CDR3: CASSFGASDTEAFF

D: TRBD2
J: TRBJ2-5
size: NA
V: TRBV10-2
DNA: TGCGCCAGCAGGGAAAAAGAAGCGGGAGGGCGAGAGACCCAGTACTTC
CDR3: CASREKEAGGRETQYF

D: NA
J: TRBJ2-7
size: NA
V: TRBV7-9
DNA: TGTGCCAGCAGCCCCCCGAGGGGGAGGAACCACGAGCAGTACTTC
CDR3: CASSPPRGRNHEQYF

D: NA
J: TRBJ2-7
size: NA
V: TRBV11-2
DNA: TGTGCCAGCAGCTTGGCCGACGACGGAGCCTACGAGCAGTACTTC
CDR3: CASSLADDGAYEQYF

D: TRBD1
J: TRBJ2-7
size: NA
V: TRBV5-5
DNA: TGTGCCAGCAGCCGAGGACAGGGTGCGGACGAGCAGTACTTC
CDR3: CASSRGQGADEQYF

D: NA
J: TRBJ2-1
size: NA
V: TRBV23-1
DNA: TGCGCCAGCAGTCGGAACAGGCCCCCCGATGAGCAGTTCTTC
CDR3: CASSRNRPPDEQFF

D: NA
J: TRBJ2-7
size: NA
V: TRBV3-1
DNA: TGTGCCAGCAGCCAGGGTTGGGGGGAGCAGTACTTC
CDR3: CASSQGWGEQYF

D: NA
J: TRBJ2-3
size: NA
V: TRBV12-3/TRBV12-4
DNA: TGTGCCAGCAGTTTAGATCCAGGGAGCACAGATACGCAGTATTTT
CDR3: CASSLDPGSTDTQYF

D: NA
J: TRBJ1-1
size: NA
V: TRBV29-1
DNA: TGCAGCGTGGATCCTGGGGAGGTGGGAAACACTGAAGCTTTCTTT
CDR3: CSVDPGEVGNTEAFF

D: TRBD2
J: TRBJ2-1
size: NA
V: TRBV6-5
DNA: TGTGCCAGCAGTTCCGGACTAGGGCGGTTCTTC
CDR3: CASSSGLGRFF

D: TRBD1
J: TRBJ2-2
size: NA
V: TRBV3-1
DNA: TGTGCCAGCAGCCAAGTAATGACAGGGTGGATCACCGGGGAGCTGTTTTTT
CDR3: CASSQVMTGWITGELFF

D: TRBD2
J: TRBJ2-1
size: NA
V: TRBV27
DNA: TGTGCCAGCACCCCCCCGGGAGGCCAGCAGTTCTTC
CDR3: CASTPPGGQQFF

D: NA
J: TRBJ2-7
size: few
V: TRBV28
DNA: TGTGCCAGCAGTTTCCCCTCCTTCGAGCAGTACTTC
CDR3: CASSFPSFEQYF

D: NA
J: TRBJ1-4
size: NA
V: TRBV4-1
DNA: TGCGCCAGCAGCCAAGGGACGGATGAAAAACTGTTTTTT
CDR3: CASSQGTDEKLFF